The 19 T cell receptor beta chains in this list originate from one sample, sequenced in a study of blood T cells in healthy people across ages. A second PCR of about 7 to 12 cycles used a sample-barcoded 5' primer and a J-beta primer mix. MiXCR was run by TCRdb on the 5' RACE reads, yielding one entry per CDR3 protein. The sample lists approximately 800,000 distinct CDR3 sequences, approximately 25% occurring once. These sequences were also reported in another study, on T cells of mothers and their children.

Sequenced: blood. These receptors came from a boy aged 10-17 years in good health.

V and J are TRBV5-1 and TRBJ1-3, with 9 positions matching TRBD1. Unmatched junction bases numbered 9, after V lost 4 bases and J lost 4 bases. The CDR3 is made up of 16 amino acids. Germline V gene sequence: CDR1 SGHRS, CDR2 YFSETQ. The CDR3 bases are TGCGCCAGCAGCCCATCCGACAGGGGGGTCGGAAACACCATATATTTT. It translates to CASSPSDRGVGNTIYF.

The chain employs TRBV20-1 and TRBJ2-4; D might be TRBD1 (5 bases). The CDR3 loop spans 13 amino acids. Trimming pared 1 base from V and 5 bases from J, leaving 9 bases between. Germline V gene data show CDR1 as DFQATT and CDR2 as SNEGSKA (reference sequence). The CDR3 is CSARGQIENIQYF. The CDR3 nucleotides read TGCAGTGCTAGAGGACAGATAGAAAACATTCAGTACTTC.

The chain has TRBV6-5 and TRBJ2-5, with D perhaps given as TRBD1 or TRBD2 (5 bases each). TRBJ2-1 matches the DNA end more closely, so the J call is doubtful. Germline V gene lookup returns CDR1 MNHEY and CDR2 SVGAGI. This CDR3 region has 13 residues. CDR3 sequence reads: CASRDTSGVEQFF. DNA for the CDR3: TGTGCCAGCAGGGACACTAGTGGCGTAGAGCAGTTCTTC.

In DNA, the CDR3 is TGTGCCAGCAGTTTATTCGCGGGAATAGACAATGAGCAGTTCTTC. It encodes CASSLFAGIDNEQFF. This rearrangement joins TRBV7-3 to TRBJ2-1, with D possibly matching TRBD2 (6 bases). Germline V gene data show CDR1 as SGHTA and CDR2 as FQGTGA. The CDR3 covers 15 residues. The V gene lost 6 bases and the J gene lost 5 bases, with 17 bases spanning the gap.

The V and J genes are TRBV3-1 and TRBJ2-5; D is unclear. V dropped 3 bases and J dropped 2 bases, with 4 bases sitting between them. The CDR3 consists of 12 residues. CDR1 is LGHDT, CDR2 YNNKEL, per germline (reference sequence). This CDR3 reads CASSQEQETQYF. In DNA, the CDR3 is TGTGCCAGCAGCCAGGAGCAAGAGACCCAGTACTTC.

This clonotype was seen a handful of times. The rearrangement joins TRBV29-1 to TRBJ1-2; D gene ambiguous. Germline V CDR1 and CDR2: SQVTM, ANQGSEA. The CDR3 has 11 residues. V dropped 6 bases and J dropped 5 bases, with 10 bases sitting between them. The CDR3 coding sequence is TGCAGCGTGCCGACGGTATATGGCTACACCTTC. Its protein product is CSVPTVYGYTF. The variable domain in full, with the rest retrieved from reference TRBV29-1 and TRBJ1-2, is SAVISQKPSRDICQRGTSLTIQCQVDSQVTMMFWYRQQPGQSLTLIATANQGSEATYESGFVIDKFPISRPNLTFSTLTVSNMSPEDSSIYLCSVPTVYGYTFGSGTRLTVV.

This clonotype was seen more than once but under ten times. V usage is TRBV29-1 and J usage is TRBJ2-5; perhaps D is TRBD1 or TRBD2 (7 bases each). This CDR3 has 13 amino acids. Germline V gene sequence: CDR1 SQVTM, CDR2 ANQGSEA. This CDR3 reads CRRGRGPPETQYF. The CDR3 DNA reads TGCAGGAGGGGGCGGGGGCCTCCAGAGACCCAGTACTTC.

Only a few counts were recorded for this clonotype. The chain has TRBV28 and TRBJ2-3, with 10 nucleotides matching TRBD2. V trimming: 4 bases; J trimming: 2 bases; junction bases outside the gene matches: 9. This CDR3 is 17 amino acids long. Per germline, CDR1 MDHEN and CDR2 SYDVKM. In DNA, the CDR3 is TGTGCCAGCAGTTCGTTAGCGGGGGGCGAGATCACAGATACGCAGTATTTT. Translating it yields CASSSLAGGEITDTQYF.

This chain links TRBV6-2 or TRBV6-3 with TRBJ2-4; D not resolved. The CDR3 is 15 residues long. Germline V CDR1 and CDR2: MNHEY, SVGEGT. V was clipped by 2 bases and J by 2 bases, with 10 bases between them. CDR3 sequence: CASSYKTLSKNIQYF. DNA of the CDR3: TGTGCCAGCAGTTACAAGACCCTTTCCAAAAACATTCAGTACTTC.

The CDR3 here is CASSLWDGYEQYF. CDR3 DNA: TGTGCCAGCAGCCTCTGGGACGGCTACGAGCAGTACTTC. The chain recombines TRBV27 with TRBJ2-7, with D possibly called TRBD1 or TRBD2 (5 bases each). The CDR3 is 13 amino acids. The germline V gene has CDR1 MNHEY and CDR2 SMNVEV (reference sequence). The V gene lost 6 bases and the J gene lost 3 bases, with 12 bases spanning the gap.

V gene TRBV7-9 combines with J gene TRBJ2-3; TRBD2 might be the D (5 bases). Trimming took 1 base from V and 6 from J, leaving 14 bases between them. The CDR3 has 15 residues. In germline, CDR1 is SEHNR, CDR2 FQNEAQ (reference sequence). CDR3 in amino acids: CASSLGDSRRDTQYF. DNA of the CDR3: TGTGCCAGCAGCTTAGGAGATAGCCGGAGGGATACGCAGTATTTT.

This clonotype was seen a few times. The chain has TRBV7-9 and TRBJ1-4; D is possibly TRBD1 (5 bases). Between the trimmed V and J ends, which lost 11 bases and 8 bases, there was a span of 18 bases. Germline CDR1 SEHNR, CDR2 FQNEAQ (reference sequence). The CDR3 totals 13 residues. The CDR3 DNA follows: TGTGCCGGGCGGGCGGACATGGGCGAAAAACTGTTTTTT. It encodes CAGRADMGEKLFF.

The rearrangement uses TRBV20-1 and TRBJ2-3; 13 bases align to TRBD2. V trimming: 7 bases; J trimming: 0 bases; junction bases outside the gene matches: 16. Germline lookup yields CDR1 DFQATT and CDR2 SNEGSKA (reference sequence). This CDR3 has 19 residues. CDR3: CSVKRPWTSGGPSTDTQYF. For the CDR3, the DNA is TGCAGTGTGAAACGGCCCTGGACTAGCGGGGGCCCTAGCACAGATACGCAGTATTTT.

This clonotype was counted a few times. The V and J genes are TRBV20-1 and TRBJ1-2; D is perhaps TRBD1 (5 bases). There are 14 residues in the CDR3. Trimming removed 5 bases from V and 4 bases from J, with 17 bases in between. The germline CDR1 and CDR2 sequences are DFQATT and SNEGSKA (reference sequence). For the CDR3, the DNA is TGCAGTGCTCCCCCCGGGGGAGCTCCCTATGGCTACACCTTC. It is translated as CSAPPGGAPYGYTF.

V gene TRBV20-1 combines with J gene TRBJ2-7, with 7 bases fitting TRBD2. Germline V gene sequence: CDR1 DFQATT, CDR2 SNEGSKA (reference sequence). CDR3 size: 17 residues. Trimming cost V 3 bases and J 3 bases; bases outside gene matches: 17. CDR3 sequence (DNA): TGCAGTGCTAGGGGTAGCAACGACGCGGGGGTGTACTACGAGCAGTACTTC. Translated: CSARGSNDAGVYYEQYF.

The table lists this clonotype with many counts. The chain has TRBV28 and TRBJ1-4; no reliable D call. V gave up 3 bases and J gave up 8 bases, with 10 bases separating them. The CDR3 sequence is 13 residues long. Germline loops: CDR1 MDHEN, CDR2 SYDVKM. The CDR3 loop is CASSFKVAEKLFF. Written as DNA, the CDR3 is TGTGCCAGCAGTTTCAAGGTAGCGGAAAAACTGTTTTTT.

This clonotype came up a few times. The chain employs TRBV29-1 and TRBJ2-1; a weak D match, TRBD1 (6 bases). The DNA end is a closer match to TRBJ2-7, so the J assignment may be wrong. Per the germline V gene, CDR1 is SQVTM and CDR2 is ANQGSEA. The CDR3 contains 13 residues. Here the CDR3 reads CSAETGSNHEQYF. The DNA of the CDR3 is TGCAGCGCCGAAACAGGGTCCAACCACGAGCAGTACTTC.

This clonotype turned up a few times. V is TRBV29-1 and J is TRBJ2-7; the match to TRBD1 covers 8 bases. CDR1 SQVTM and CDR2 ANQGSEA come from the germline V gene. The CDR3 contains 15 residues. The ends lost 3 bases at V and 1 base at J; junction bases unmatched: 8. The CDR3 nucleotides are TGCAGCGTTGATGCCTCCGGACAGGGTTCCTACGAGCAGTACTTC. It codes for CSVDASGQGSYEQYF.

The chain recombines TRBV2 with TRBJ1-2, with 7 positions matching TRBD1. The CDR3 spans 13 residues. V lost 8 bases and J lost 5; bases outside the gene matches: 8. Germline loops: CDR1 SNHLY, CDR2 FYNNEI. The CDR3 DNA reads TGTGCCAGCGGCAAGACAGGGCAATATGGCTACACCTTC. Its protein is CASGKTGQYGYTF.